The 29 T cell receptor beta chains listed next were all sequenced from one sample in a study of patients and donors after allogeneic stem cell transplantation. TCRdb used MiXCR to reprocess the RT-PCR reads, holding one entry per CDR3 protein. Of 57,000 or so distinct CDR3 sequences listed, about an eighth are singletons. The sequenced sample consisted of blood, either unsorted or a sorted T cell fraction (not recorded which). Receptors were obtained from a human donor who was either an allogeneic HSCT recipient or a stem cell or donor lymphocyte infusion donor (not recorded which). It is not recorded whose cells these are; they may come from a transplant donor.

This clonotype turned up a few times. In nucleotides, the CDR3 is TGTGCCAGCACCTCTCGACAGGTCCTAACGGCCAATGAGCAGTTCTTC. It translates to CASTSRQVLTANEQFF. The rearrangement uses TRBV5-4 and TRBJ2-1, with a possible D match to TRBD1 (6 bases). Germline CDR1 and CDR2: SGHNT and YYREEE (reference sequence). The CDR3 totals 16 residues. V gave up 6 bases and J gave up 6 bases, with 22 bases separating them.

This clonotype was observed many times. This chain connects TRBV11-2 to TRBJ1-1; D unclear. The CDR3 runs to 12 residues. CDR1 and CDR2 (germline): SGHAT, FQNNGV. V was cut by 3 bases and J by 6 bases, with 8 bases left in between. Here the CDR3 reads CASSFIIPEAFF. For the CDR3, the DNA is TGTGCCAGCAGCTTTATAATCCCTGAAGCTTTCTTT.

This clonotype was observed many times. V usage is TRBV18 and J usage is TRBJ1-1; 8 bases are shared with TRBD1. Per germline, CDR1 KGHSH and CDR2 LQKENI. V lost 4 bases to trimming and J lost 1 base; unmatched junction nucleotides: 5. The CDR3 sequence is 15 residues long. In nucleotides, the CDR3 is TGTGCCAGCTCACGAACCGGGACAGGGAACACTGAAGCTTTCTTT. Protein product: CASSRTGTGNTEAFF.

This sequence joins TRBV30 and TRBJ1-2; D remains ambiguous. Trimming removed 2 bases from V and 4 bases from J, with 17 bases in between. The V gene's germline CDR1 is GTSNPN and CDR2 SVGIG (reference sequence). This CDR3 has 15 residues. Here the CDR3 reads CAWSSFGHIAYGYTF. The CDR3 nucleotides are TGTGCCTGGAGTTCCTTCGGGCACATCGCCTATGGCTACACCTTC.

The CDR3 loop reads CATSDLRTSGGREQFF. CDR3 in DNA: TGTGCCACCAGTGATTTGAGGACTAGCGGAGGAAGGGAGCAGTTCTTC. The genes are TRBV24-1 and TRBJ2-1, with 10 bases that match TRBD2. CDR1 is KGHDR and CDR2 is SFDVKD in the germline V gene. The J segment lost 10 bases and the V segment lost 0 bases, leaving 8 bases of the junction unmatched. The length of the CDR3 is 16 residues.

A few counts support this clonotype. The genes are TRBV5-1 and TRBJ2-7, with D maybe TRBD2 (5 bases). The CDR3 contains 15 residues. V was shortened by 2 bases and J by 0 bases, with 12 bases between the two germline ends. The V gene's germline CDR1 is SGHRS and CDR2 YFSETQ. CDR3 protein: CASSFLAASSYEQYF. In DNA, the CDR3 is TGCGCCAGCAGCTTCCTAGCCGCTAGCTCCTACGAGCAGTACTTC.

This clonotype was counted only a few times. The rearrangement joins TRBV5-5 to TRBJ2-5; D is ambiguous. Trimming left V 0 bases short and J 5 bases short, with 14 bases between. The CDR3 loop spans 15 amino acids. Germline loops: CDR1 SGHKS, CDR2 YYEKEE (reference sequence). This CDR3 is CASSLDRWTRETQYF. CDR3 nucleotides: TGTGCCAGCAGCTTGGATCGGTGGACCAGGGAGACCCAGTACTTC. The variable domain in full, with the rest retrieved from reference TRBV5-5 and TRBJ2-5, is DAGVTQSPTHLIKTRGQQVTLRCSPISGHKSVSWYQQVLGQGPQFIFQYYEKEERGRGNFPDRFSARQFPNYSSELNVNALLLGDSALYLCASSLDRWTRETQYFGPGTRLLVL.

About this clonotype: This may stem from a read error, because a much larger clone lies one nucleotide away. The chain combines TRBV12-3 or TRBV12-4 with TRBJ1-3; tentatively, D is TRBD1 (5 bases). This CDR3 spans 16 amino acids. CDR3 region: CAGSTYGAEEGNTIYF. The CDR3 DNA reads as TGTGCCGGCAGTACCTACGGGGCAGAAGAAGGAAACACCATATATTTT.

The sample holds a few counts of this clonotype. The chain links TRBV5-1 to TRBJ1-1, with D possibly TRBD1 on 6 matching bases. This CDR3 is built from 15 residues. Germline loops: CDR1 SGHRS, CDR2 YFSETQ. The V gene lost 1 base and the J gene lost 3 bases, with 13 bases spanning the gap. CDR3 in amino acids: CASSLLSSGDTEAFF. The CDR3 DNA reads TGCGCCAGCAGCTTGTTAAGCTCAGGGGACACTGAAGCTTTCTTT.

The gene calls are TRBV11-3 and TRBJ2-7; D is perhaps TRBD2 (5 bases). This CDR3 region has 15 residues. In germline, CDR1 is SGHNT, CDR2 YENEEA. With 0 bases removed from V and 3 bases from J, the gap between germline ends came to 12 bases. CDR3 sequence (DNA): TGTGCCAGCAGCTTAGATCCCGGACGGGGCTACGAGCAGTACTTC. The encoded protein is CASSLDPGRGYEQYF.

The rearrangement uses TRBV9 and TRBJ2-7; D uncertain. V was shortened by 0 bases and J by 2 bases, with 6 bases between the two germline ends. The CDR3 runs 13 residues. Germline V lookup: CDR1 SGDLS, CDR2 YYNGEE. Here the CDR3 reads CASSVAPAYEQYF. The CDR3 DNA reads as TGTGCCAGCAGCGTAGCCCCAGCCTACGAGCAGTACTTC.

This clonotype was counted at least ten times. This chain uses TRBV29-1 with TRBJ2-7; no firm D call. The germline V and J ends were trimmed by 2 bases and 3 bases, with 8 bases remaining between them. The CDR3 is 12 residues long. The V gene's germline CDR1 is SQVTM and CDR2 ANQGSEA. CDR3 nucleotide sequence: TGCAGCGTTGAAAAGGCCAGCTACGAGCAGTACTTC. The encoded protein is CSVEKASYEQYF.

The rearrangement joins TRBV12-3 or TRBV12-4 to TRBJ2-1; 14 nucleotides line up with TRBD2. The CDR3 runs 18 residues. V lost 6 bases, J lost 7 bases, and 14 bases stayed unmatched. CDR3 residues: CASRRTGGTSGSINEQFF. The CDR3 DNA reads TGTGCCAGCAGACGCACAGGGGGGACTAGCGGGAGTATTAATGAGCAGTTCTTC.

About this clonotype: A much larger clone is a single base away; this may be a read error. This chain joins TRBV27 and TRBJ1-1, with a tentative D call TRBD1 (5 bases). The CDR3 is 10 amino acids. Between the trimmed V and J ends, which lost 8 bases and 11 bases, there was a span of 12 bases. Per the germline V gene, CDR1 is MNHEY and CDR2 is SMNVEV (reference sequence). The CDR3: CASRGRTAFF. CDR3 sequence (DNA): TGTGCCAGCCGGGGGAGGACGGCTTTCTTT.

In this sample, this clonotype is medium-sized (0.01 to 0.1%). The J gene is TRBJ1-1, the V gene TRBV12-3 or TRBV12-4, with D tentatively TRBD1 (6 bases). The CDR3 covers 18 residues. V was cut by 3 bases and J by 0 bases, with 20 bases left in between. The chain's CDR3 is CASSFGFGGRGVNTEAFF. Written as DNA, the CDR3 is TGTGCCAGCAGTTTTGGTTTTGGGGGGCGAGGGGTGAACACTGAAGCTTTCTTT.

This clonotype was counted ten times or more. This chain joins TRBV11-1 and TRBJ2-7; weak D call: TRBD2 (5 bases). The CDR3 spans 13 residues. V was cut by 5 bases and J by 0 bases, with 8 bases left in between. Germline V gene lookup returns CDR1 SGHAT and CDR2 FQDESV (reference sequence). CDR3 DNA sequence: TGTGCCAGCAGCCAGGACTTCTCCTACGAGCAGTACTTC. Its translation is CASSQDFSYEQYF.

The table lists this clonotype with many counts. The chain links TRBV12-3 or TRBV12-4 to TRBJ1-1, with D hard to call. This CDR3 contains 16 residues. Trimming removed 1 base from V and 5 bases from J, with 17 bases in between. In DNA form, the CDR3 reads TGTGCCAGCAGTTTAGTGCTTGCTGTCCAAGGGACTGAAGCTTTCTTT. Residues: CASSLVLAVQGTEAFF.

This clonotype was picked up a small number of times. J is TRBJ2-7 and V is TRBV12-3 or TRBV12-4, with D perhaps TRBD2 (6 bases). The V end lost 2 bases, the J end lost 6 bases, and 17 bases lay between the germline ends. This CDR3 has 15 residues. The CDR3 loop is CASSLNGGAGGEQYF. CDR3 coding DNA: TGTGCCAGCAGTTTAAATGGCGGGGCCGGGGGCGAGCAGTACTTC.

J is TRBJ2-2 and V is TRBV14; D ambiguous. The CDR3 has 14 residues. V dropped 4 bases and J dropped 0 bases, with 6 bases sitting between them. Germline V CDR1 and CDR2: SGHDN, FVKESK. CDR3 nucleotide sequence: TGTGCCAGCAGCCTCTCCCCGAACACCGGGGAGCTGTTTTTT. Encoded protein: CASSLSPNTGELFF.

This clonotype was seen ten or more times. V gene TRBV7-8 combines with J gene TRBJ1-5; D is undetermined. Germline V lookup: CDR1 SGHVS, CDR2 FQNEAQ. V was shortened by 1 base and J by 1 base, with 8 bases between the two germline ends. This CDR3 is 15 amino acids long. CDR3 in amino acids: CASSLEYTSNQPQHF. The CDR3 DNA reads as TGTGCCAGCAGCTTAGAATACACAAGCAATCAGCCCCAGCATTTT.

This rearrangement joins TRBV7-6 to TRBJ2-1; 9 nucleotides match TRBD2. CDR1 is SGHVS and CDR2 is FNYEAQ in the germline V gene. V lost 1 base, J lost 6 bases, and 7 bases stayed unmatched. The CDR3 contains 16 residues. The chain's CDR3 is CASSLVGLAGPNEQFF. CDR3 in DNA: TGTGCCAGCAGCTTAGTAGGGCTAGCGGGGCCCAATGAGCAGTTCTTC.

The chain uses TRBV5-6 and TRBJ2-2, with D possibly matching TRBD1 (5 bases). This CDR3 region has 16 residues. V lost 2 bases and J lost 3, with 14 bases in between. Germline loops: CDR1 SGHDT, CDR2 YYEEEE. The CDR3 region has the DNA TGTGCCAGCAGCTTCCTGACAGAGCTAGACACCGGGGAGCTGTTTTTT. It translates to CASSFLTELDTGELFF.

This clonotype was seen at least ten times. The V and J genes are TRBV18 and TRBJ1-3; D call uncertain. The CDR3 totals 11 residues. The germline V gene encodes CDR1 KGHSH and CDR2 LQKENI. V was clipped by 2 bases and J by 7 bases, with 3 bases between them. The CDR3 is CASSPRNTIYF. The CDR3, as DNA: TGTGCCAGCTCACCAAGGAACACCATATATTTT.

This clonotype was detected ten times or more. This chain links TRBV5-1 with TRBJ1-1, with D possibly TRBD1 on 5 matching bases. The CDR3 spans 14 residues. Germline assignment: CDR1 SGHRS and CDR2 YFSETQ. V lost 4 bases and J 1 base, leaving 11 bases between the germline ends. In DNA form, the CDR3 reads TGCGCCAGCAGCCCCGGGACGGCGAACACTGAAGCTTTCTTT. It codes for CASSPGTANTEAFF.

This clonotype was seen at least ten times. This CDR3 is CASSLYGGSGDNEQFF. The CDR3 coding sequence is TGTGCCAGCAGCTTATACGGTGGGAGTGGTGACAATGAGCAGTTCTTC. The chain has TRBV11-1 and TRBJ2-1; tentatively, D is TRBD2 (5 bases). CDR3 length: 16 amino acids. Germline assignment: CDR1 SGHAT and CDR2 FQDESV (reference sequence). Trimming stripped 2 bases from V and 5 bases from J, with 16 bases between.

The chain recombines TRBV5-1 with TRBJ2-4, with 7 bases identical to TRBD2. The trim removed 0 bases at V and 9 bases at J, leaving 9 bases unmatched. There are 15 residues in the CDR3. Germline V lookup: CDR1 SGHRS, CDR2 YFSETQ. CDR3 amino acids: CASSLAGGGPSIQYF. CDR3 in DNA: TGCGCCAGCAGCTTGGCTGGGGGAGGGCCCTCCATTCAGTACTTC. Variable domain in full (rest from reference TRBV5-1 and TRBJ2-4): KAGVTQTPRYLIKTRGQQVTLSCSPISGHRSVSWYQQTPGQGLQFLFEYFSETQRNKGNFPGRFSGRQFSNSRSEMNVSTLELGDSALYLCASSLAGGGPSIQYFGAGTRLSVL.

This clonotype was detected a few times. V and J are TRBV12-3 or TRBV12-4 and TRBJ1-2; 8 bases fit TRBD1. V shed 2 bases and J 4 bases; nucleotides not matched to a gene: 12. The CDR3 length is 17 residues. The CDR3 loop is CASSLYSLRGHFYGYTF. The CDR3 region has the DNA TGTGCCAGCAGTTTATATAGCCTCAGGGGGCACTTCTATGGCTACACCTTC.

This clonotype was picked up many times. The chain is built from TRBV6-6 and TRBJ2-1; TRBD2 aligns across 12 bases. The ends lost 9 bases at V and 7 bases at J; junction bases unmatched: 7. Germline assignment: CDR1 MNHNY and CDR2 SVGAGI (reference sequence). The CDR3 consists of 14 residues. The CDR3, as DNA: TGTGCCAGTTCTAGCGGGAGGGCCAAGAATGAGCAGTTCTTC. This gives the protein CASSSGRAKNEQFF.

The table lists this clonotype with many counts. The chain recombines TRBV12-3 or TRBV12-4 with TRBJ1-5; D may be TRBD1 (5 bases). The CDR3 sequence is 17 residues long. V was trimmed by 6 bases and J by 3 bases, leaving 21 bases between them. Written as DNA, the CDR3 is TGTGCCAGCAGGGCCAACAGGCCCGCAGCCTCCAATCAGCCCCAGCATTTT. Translating it yields CASRANRPAASNQPQHF.